The 10 T cell receptor beta chains reported below all come from one sample, sequenced in a study of shared clonotypes between healthy human individuals. Clones were read by immunoSEQ multiplex PCR, and TCRdb kept only the in-frame ones, dropping some. The data show millions of clones, around 94% seen once. The sequenced sample was naive CD4+ T cells sorted from blood. The sample's subset: CD45RA+ positively selected. Receptors originate from a young man in good health.

V gene TRBV13 combines with J gene TRBJ2-3; possible D gene TRBD2, 6 bases. V lost 3 bases and J lost 0, with 10 bases in between. The germline V gene encodes CDR1 PRHDT and CDR2 FYEKMQ (reference sequence). The CDR3 is 15 amino acids. The CDR3 DNA reads as TGTGCCAGCAGCTTTCTAGCGCCTAGCACAGATACGCAGTATTTT. As protein: CASSFLAPSTDTQYF.

This clone was seen only once. The same CDR3 arises from other DNA sequences in this sample as well. This rearrangement joins TRBV10-3 to TRBJ2-7; 10 positions agree with TRBD2. V lost 10 bases to trimming and J lost 0 bases; unmatched junction nucleotides: 3. Per germline, CDR1 ENHRY and CDR2 SYGVKD. The CDR3 has 13 amino acids. The CDR3 protein is CATGLADSYEQYF. As DNA, the CDR3 is TGTGCCACCGGACTAGCGGACTCCTACGAGCAGTACTTC.

This clone was detected once. V usage is TRBV21-1 and J usage is TRBJ1-1; the table names TRBD1, a call not compared with the DNA. TRBV21-1 corresponds to a pseudogene. The CDR3 length is 20 residues. The CDR3 coding sequence is TGTGCCAGCAGCAAAGGCAACAGGGAAGTGAAGAGGTGCGAGAACACTGAAGCTTTCTTT. Its translation is CASSKGNREVKRCENTEAFF.

This clone was seen only a few times. This sample includes further DNA sequences coding for the same CDR3. The V gene is TRBV19, the J gene TRBJ2-2; D tentatively reads TRBD1 or TRBD2 (7 bases each). CDR1 and CDR2 (germline): LNHDA, SQIVND (reference sequence). The CDR3 runs to 14 residues. The V end lost 5 bases, the J end lost 5 bases, and 12 bases lay between the germline ends. In DNA, the CDR3 is TGTGCCAGTAGTCGACAGGGAGGGACCGGGGAGCTGTTTTTT. This encodes CASSRQGGTGELFF.

This clone was found a few times. The V gene is TRBV2, the J gene TRBJ1-2; D is unresolved. The CDR3 sequence is 9 residues long. Germline CDR1 is SNHLY and CDR2 is FYNNEI. CDR3 residues: CTWLSGYTF. The DNA of the CDR3 is TGTACTTGGTTGTCTGGCTACACCTTC.

Written as DNA, the CDR3 is TGTGCCACCAGGCGGCCTAGCGGTTACAATGAGCAGTTCTTC. Protein: CATRRPSGYNEQFF. This chain uses TRBV10-3 with TRBJ2-1; 7 bases match TRBD2. The CDR3 runs to 14 residues. V was pared by 10 bases and J by 4 bases, with 10 bases of the junction left unmatched. Germline lookup yields CDR1 ENHRY and CDR2 SYGVKD.

V and J are TRBV5-4 and TRBJ1-1; D remains unclear. Germline values: CDR1 SGHNT, CDR2 YYREEE (reference sequence). The CDR3 is 16 amino acids. V shed 1 base and J shed 1 base, with 14 bases lying between them. The chain's CDR3 is CASSLPPLGQNTEAFF. The CDR3 DNA reads TGTGCCAGCAGCTTGCCTCCACTCGGCCAGAACACTGAAGCTTTCTTT.

The V and J genes are TRBV12-2 and TRBJ2-5; the table's D call TRBD1 went unverified against the DNA. TRBV12-2 is flagged as a pseudogene. The CDR3 runs 18 residues. CDR3 coding DNA: TGTGCAAGTCGCTCGGCGCATGGGACAGGGGTCCTCCAAGAGACCCAGTACTTC. This codes for CASRSAHGTGVLQETQYF.

Only a few counts were recorded for this clone. The rearrangement uses TRBV7-9 and TRBJ1-1; the D is unclear. CDR3 length: 11 amino acids. Germline values: CDR1 SEHNR, CDR2 FQNEAQ (reference sequence). V was shortened by 5 bases and J by 7 bases, with 8 bases between the two germline ends. CDR3 DNA sequence: TGTGCCAGCAGCGCGGAGAATGAAGCTTTCTTT. Protein product: CASSAENEAFF.

This chain uses TRBV5-4 with TRBJ2-5; D gene unclear. This CDR3 has 14 amino acids. Germline CDR1 reads SGHNT; CDR2 reads YYREEE (reference sequence). V dropped 1 base and J dropped 2 bases, with 9 bases sitting between them. CDR3 nucleotide sequence: TGTGCCAGCAGCTTGACCCAACAGCAAGAGACCCAGTACTTC. This encodes CASSLTQQQETQYF.